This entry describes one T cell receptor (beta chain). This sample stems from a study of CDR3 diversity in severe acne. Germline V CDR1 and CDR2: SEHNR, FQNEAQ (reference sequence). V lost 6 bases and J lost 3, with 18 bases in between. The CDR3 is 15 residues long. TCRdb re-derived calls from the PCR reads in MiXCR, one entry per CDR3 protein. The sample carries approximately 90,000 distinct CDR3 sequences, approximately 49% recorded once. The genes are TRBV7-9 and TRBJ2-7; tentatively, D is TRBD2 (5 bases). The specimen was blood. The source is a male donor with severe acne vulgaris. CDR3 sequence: CASSLATPSVYEQYF. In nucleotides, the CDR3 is TGTGCCAGCAGTCTAGCTACCCCGTCGGTCTACGAGCAGTACTTC.